Listed below are T cell receptor beta chains from one sample, sequenced in a study of monozygotic twins with inflammatory bowel disease. Reanalyzing the 5' RACE reads, TCRdb keeps one entry per CDR3 protein, without DNA. Its listing shows 350,000 to 400,000 distinct CDR3 sequences. The sequenced sample was blood. All receptors derive from a human donor with ulcerative colitis or Crohn's disease, or a healthy co-twin of an affected twin (not recorded which). Each CDR3 is given with its conserved first and last residue.

V: TRBV28
J: TRBJ1-6
CDR3: CASSHYGRGDNSPLHF

V: TRBV7-2
J: TRBJ2-2
CDR3: CASSLAPAGGPRTGELFF

V: TRBV11-2
J: TRBJ2-1
CDR3: CASSLGQIFHNFF

V: TRBV7-3
J: TRBJ1-2
CDR3: CASSSMTGGIDYTF

V: TRBV6-1
J: TRBJ2-5
CDR3: CASSKGSTYRETQYF

V: TRBV20-1
J: TRBJ1-1
CDR3: CSAIQRTGGTEAFF

V: TRBV5-1
J: TRBJ1-3
CDR3: CASSSDSSGNTIYF

V: TRBV5-1
J: TRBJ1-2
CDR3: CASSLVVERANYGYTF

V: TRBV12-3/TRBV12-4
J: TRBJ2-7
CDR3: CASTPGGSYEQYF

V: TRBV29-1
J: TRBJ2-1
CDR3: CSAGGSYNEQFF

V: TRBV12-3/TRBV12-4
J: TRBJ2-1
CDR3: CASQRTSGVYNEQFF

V: TRBV25-1
J: TRBJ2-1
CDR3: CASSEQGQRKQFF

V: TRBV5-1
J: TRBJ1-1
CDR3: CASSGGTGMNTEAFF

V: TRBV7-9
J: TRBJ1-1
CDR3: CASSLTQGGATEAFF

V: TRBV5-1
J: TRBJ2-2
CDR3: CASSPWTSKTGELFF

V: TRBV3-1
J: TRBJ2-1
CDR3: CASSQVKGTGHYNEQFF

V: TRBV5-1
J: TRBJ1-4
CDR3: CASSRTGGGNEKLFF

V: TRBV3-1
J: TRBJ2-1
CDR3: CASSQVNYNEQFF

V: TRBV11-2
J: TRBJ2-2
CDR3: CASSTRTSGVVGELFF

V: TRBV24-1
J: TRBJ2-3
CDR3: CATSPRTRDTQYF

V: TRBV6-2/TRBV6-3
J: TRBJ1-1
CDR3: CASSYQGSRNTEAFF

V: TRBV4-1
J: TRBJ1-1
CDR3: CASSRNRYNTEAFF

V: TRBV12-3/TRBV12-4
J: TRBJ2-2
CDR3: CASSLEWTGELFF

V: TRBV7-2
J: TRBJ2-3
CDR3: CASSLGDSYLTDTQYF